The 5 T cell receptor gamma chains presented below share a single source sample, sequenced in a study of Vδ1+ human thymocytes. Notes on the study in general: In the thymus, TRG and TRD repertoires looked highly polyclonal with Gaussian CDR3 lengths.

Extracted RNA was reverse transcribed into cDNA. Pooled V-gene forward primers with one constant-region reverse primer generated the CDR3 amplicons by multiplex PCR. TCRdb reanalysed the multiplex PCR reads with CATT. The profile covers about 22,000 gamma-chain clones, with roughly an eighth appearing a single time and 1.9% taken by the ten largest. For these receptors, no antigen is known. What was sequenced was Vdelta1+ gamma-delta thymocytes from the thymus. The subset was: FACS-sorted CD3+ TCRalphabeta- TCRVdelta1+ TCRVdelta2- thymocytes. These receptors all come from a child younger than two who had congenital heart surgery.

This clone occurred a few times. V is TRGV9 and J is TRGJ1 or TRGJ2. With 4 bases clipped from V and 8 bases from J, the junction kept 8 bases outside the gene matches. CDR1 is GITISATS, CDR2 ISYDGTV, per germline (reference sequence). There are 12 residues in the CDR3. The CDR3 sequence is CALWEDHDKKLF. CDR3 nucleotide sequence: TGTGCCTTGTGGGAAGACCATGATAAGAAACTCTTT.

This clone has more than one count but fewer than ten. The rearrangement joins TRGV2 to TRGJ1 or TRGJ2. The CDR3 runs to 14 residues. With V trimmed by 0 bases and J by 7 bases, 9 bases remained unmatched. Germline V gene lookup returns CDR1 EGSNGY and CDR2 YDSYNSKV. In nucleotides, the CDR3 is TGTGCCACCTGGGACGGGGGCGCTAGCTATAAGAAACTCTTT. It specifies CATWDGGASYKKLF.

This clone showed up just a few times. The V call is TRGV5, the J call TRGJ1 or TRGJ2. Looked up from germline, CDR1 is VINAFY and CDR2 is YDVSNSKD. The V gene end was trimmed by 6 bases and the J gene end by 0 bases; junction bases not matched to a gene: 5. This CDR3 has 13 amino acids. In DNA, the CDR3 is TGTGCCACCTGGCCGACGAATTATTATAAGAAACTCTTT. Its translation: CATWPTNYYKKLF.

As to this clone: This sequence may be a read error, since a much larger clone differs from it by one base. This chain joins TRGV2 and TRGJ1 or TRGJ2. This CDR3 spans 14 amino acids. The germline V gene has CDR1 EGSNGY and CDR2 YDSYNSKV. The V segment lost 0 bases and the J segment 2 bases; nucleotides outside the gene matches: 4. CDR3 sequence (DNA): TGTGCCACCTGGGACGGGCCGCATTATTATAAGAAACTCTTT. This sequence encodes CATWDGPHYYKKLF.

The chain links TRGV5 to TRGJP1. The V segment lost 0 bases and the J segment 9 bases; nucleotides outside the gene matches: 1. Germline loops: CDR1 VINAFY, CDR2 YDVSNSKD. The CDR3 length is 12 residues. CDR3 region: CATWDRRWFKIF. CDR3 DNA sequence: TGTGCCACCTGGGACAGGCGTTGGTTCAAGATATTT.